This entry describes one T cell receptor beta chain. It has no known antigen specificity. No base quality values were provided; no much bigger clone lies one nucleotide off. These data belong to a study of blood T cell repertoires in COVID-19 (dated by TCRdb to the early 2020s). A note on the overall study: Samples from collaborators originated in the United States, Italy and Spain and spanned both the acute and convalescent phases of COVID-19. The material from the prospective study consisted of cDNA or gDNA derived from T cells, B-cell-depleted T cells, or PBMCs. Deeply sampled blood TCRbeta repertoires from subjects exposed to, actively infected with, or recovered from COVID-19 were included in the dataset. A freely available public database, intended as a resource for researchers studying the immune response to SARS-CoV-2, is where the repertoires were released. The samples were drawn from two sources: the first 160 participants of the ongoing ImmuneRACE study, and 1,254 subjects contributed by 6 global collaborators. Sample metadata almost always included a de-identified subject ID, COVID-19 status, age in years and sex. HLA class I and class II types, where available, came from metadata supplied by the sample provider rather than from assay-based typing. Points the paper makes about the study in general: Clinical and demographic metadata were provided uncurated, with the amount varying by source and participant.

Participants in the prospective study were enrolled through a virtual design, were aged roughly 18 to 90 years, and lived in approximately 24 United States geographic areas. In the prospective study, cohorts were assigned on the basis of participant-reported clinical history obtained from a screening survey and a study questionnaire. For ImmuneRACE Cohort 3, a participant was defined as recovered based on two consecutive negative NP/OP PCR tests, clearance by a healthcare professional, or resolution of symptoms. In the prospective study, mobile phlebotomists collected whole blood, serum and a nasopharyngeal or oropharyngeal swab from each participant. Additional blood draws and questionnaires over an approximately 2-month period could optionally be provided by prospective study participants. Before DNA extraction, blood samples from the prospective study were shipped at room temperature or frozen.

TCRbeta CDR3 regions were amplified from genomic DNA by means of the immunoSEQ Assay, a bias-controlled multiplex PCR. The published analysis was carried out like this. The number of nucleated cells in each sample was estimated from the amplification of reference gene primers within the assay. To quantify the absolute abundance of each unique TCRbeta CDR3 rearrangement, sequence reads were collapsed and filtered. For each sample, productive Simpson clonality was calculated as the square root of Simpson's diversity index over productive rearrangements. TCRdb obtained this table from immuneACCESS and retained in-frame rearrangements with V and J assigned. These tables miss some clones; where compared with another copy, unresolved V genes account for less than half of the shortfall, and the remainder is unexplained. The V and J calls and the clone size are those of that table, but D and trimming were determined from the DNA. Across this sample there are around 260,000 clones, with 80% to 90% seen only once. Clones ranked in the top ten supply more than 4% of the sample.

The TCR sequence derives from a woman aged 25 to 39 who had recovered from COVID-19. The sample taken for sequencing was PBMCs or T cells enriched from blood (not recorded which).

The CDR3 reads CAWSLGAGGGETQYF. In nucleotide form, the sequence is TGTGCCTGGAGCCTCGGGGCGGGAGGAGGAGAGACCCAGTACTTC. The chain is assembled from TRBV30 and TRBJ2-5, and 8 bases in between align with TRBD2. The CDR3 goes from the cysteine to the phenylalanine over 15 residues. Only the CDR3 part of the read is kept: 45 bases, read in frame from the first base. After removal of 3 bases from V and 4 bases from J, the junction retains 10 bases not matched to a gene. CDR1 and CDR2 are read off the germline V gene (reference sequence) as GTSNPN and SVGIG.